The clone carrying this TCR beta chain was found many times. Antigen unknown. Combining iRepertoire HTBI primers with Arm-PCR of CDR3 regions, the authors built TCR beta libraries. As processed by the authors: Taken together, the samples had 55 to 65 TRBV and 15 or so TRBJ segments identified. TCRdb re-called the multiplex PCR reads with MiXCR, one entry per CDR3 protein. These V and J calls rely on TCRdb rather than the paper's analysis. In the table there are a few hundred thousand distinct CDR3 sequences, around a quarter of which are singletons. Time point: persistent/refractory GD, antithyroid drugs over 5 years with positive TRAb. With RNA extracted from PBMCs as input, the TCR library was made. American Thyroid Association guidelines defined how Graves' disease was diagnosed. The EDTA tubes were filled with 7 to 9.5 milliliters of drawn peripheral blood. These data belong to a study of regulatory T cells in long-lasting Graves disease. Overall study findings and caveats: Study was limited to peripheral blood, excluding thyroid tissue.

The CDR3 is made up of 15 amino acids. CDR1 is SGHKS and CDR2 is YYEKEE in the germline V gene (reference sequence). Trimming took 0 bases from V and 2 from J, leaving 9 bases between them. Sequencing was performed on peripheral blood mononuclear cells (PBMCs), taken when the disease was refractory, from a patient treated with antithyroid drugs. The clonotype originates from a female donor with Graves disease. The J gene is TRBJ1-5, the V gene TRBV5-5; D remains ambiguous. CDR3 residues: CASSLGPTGNQPQHF. CDR3 bases: TGTGCCAGCAGCTTGGGACCTACGGGCAATCAGCCCCAGCATTTT.